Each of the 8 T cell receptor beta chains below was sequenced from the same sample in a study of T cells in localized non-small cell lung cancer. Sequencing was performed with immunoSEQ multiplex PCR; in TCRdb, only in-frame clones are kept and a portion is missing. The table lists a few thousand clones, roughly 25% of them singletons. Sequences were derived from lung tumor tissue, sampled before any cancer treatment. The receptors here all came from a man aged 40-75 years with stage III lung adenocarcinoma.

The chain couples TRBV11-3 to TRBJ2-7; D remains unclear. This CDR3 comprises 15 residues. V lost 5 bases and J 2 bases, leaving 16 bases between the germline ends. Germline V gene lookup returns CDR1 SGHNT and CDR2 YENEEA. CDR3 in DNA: TGTGCCAGCAGCCTTCACCCCCGTACCACCTACGAGCAGTACTTC. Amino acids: CASSLHPRTTYEQYF.

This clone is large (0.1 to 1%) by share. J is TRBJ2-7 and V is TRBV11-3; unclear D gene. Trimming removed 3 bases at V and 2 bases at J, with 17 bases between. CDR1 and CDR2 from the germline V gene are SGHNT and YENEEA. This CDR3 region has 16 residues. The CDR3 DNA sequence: TGTGCCAGCAGCTTGCTTTTTAGCAGTTCGGCCTACGAGCAGTACTTC. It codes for CASSLLFSSSAYEQYF.

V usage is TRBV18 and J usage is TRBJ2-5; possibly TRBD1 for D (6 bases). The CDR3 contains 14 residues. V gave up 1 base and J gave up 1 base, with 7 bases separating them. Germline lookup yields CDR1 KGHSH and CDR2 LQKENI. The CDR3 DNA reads TGTGCCAGCTCACCACAACAGGGCCAAGAGACCCAGTACTTC. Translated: CASSPQQGQETQYF.

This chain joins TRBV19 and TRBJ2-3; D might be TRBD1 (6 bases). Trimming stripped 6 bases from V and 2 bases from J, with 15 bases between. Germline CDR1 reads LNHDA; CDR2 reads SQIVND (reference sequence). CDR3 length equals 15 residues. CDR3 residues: CASSNQGPLTDTQYF. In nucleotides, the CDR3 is TGTGCCAGTAGCAATCAGGGGCCCCTCACAGATACGCAGTATTTT.

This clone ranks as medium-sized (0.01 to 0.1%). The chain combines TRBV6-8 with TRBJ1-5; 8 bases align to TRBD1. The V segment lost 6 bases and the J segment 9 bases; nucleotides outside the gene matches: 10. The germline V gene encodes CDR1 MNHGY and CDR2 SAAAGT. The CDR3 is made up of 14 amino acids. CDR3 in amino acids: CASRQGAAGRPQHF. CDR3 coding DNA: TGTGCCAGCAGGCAGGGGGCAGCCGGTCGGCCCCAGCATTTT.

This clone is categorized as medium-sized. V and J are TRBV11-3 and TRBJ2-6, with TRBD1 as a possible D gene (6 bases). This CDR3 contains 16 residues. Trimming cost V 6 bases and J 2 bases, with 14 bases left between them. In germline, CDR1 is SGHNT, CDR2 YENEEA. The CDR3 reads CASSSTGYTGANVLTF. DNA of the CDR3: TGTGCCAGCAGTTCGACAGGCTATACTGGGGCCAACGTCCTGACTTTC.

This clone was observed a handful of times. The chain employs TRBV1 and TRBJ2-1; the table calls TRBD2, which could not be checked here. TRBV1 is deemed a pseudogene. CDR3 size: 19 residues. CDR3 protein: CASSHTGTSGRGIYNEQFF. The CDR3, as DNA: TGCGCCAGCAGCCACACCGGGACTAGCGGGAGGGGGATCTACAATGAGCAGTTCTTC.

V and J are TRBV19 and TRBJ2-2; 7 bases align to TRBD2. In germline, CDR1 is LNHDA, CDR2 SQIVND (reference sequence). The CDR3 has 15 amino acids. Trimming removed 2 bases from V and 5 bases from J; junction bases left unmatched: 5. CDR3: CASSISGAGTGELFF. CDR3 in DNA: TGTGCCAGTAGTATATCAGGAGCGGGGACCGGGGAGCTGTTTTTT.